This T cell receptor (beta chain) was captured by sequencing in a study of T-cell memory formation after mild COVID-19. Findings of the study overall: Clones shrinking from day 15 to 85 showed even CD4/CD8 mixes; later expanders tilted CD4+. Clones which contracted sat mainly in CM and EM if CD4+, and in EMRA if CD8+.

The table lists this clonotype with a few counts. Its specificity is not known. It was 5'RACE with constant-segment primers that produced the TCR alpha and TCR beta cDNA libraries, which carried sample barcodes and UMIs. From the 5' RACE reads, TCRdb called clonotypes with MiXCR, one entry per CDR3 protein. The sample carries hundreds of thousands of distinct CDR3 sequences, 20% to 25% recorded once. The V gene lost 2 bases and the J gene lost 2 bases, with 20 bases spanning the gap. The CDR3 has 18 residues. The V gene's germline CDR1 is SGHTA and CDR2 FQGNSA. The receptor was isolated from an adult woman who had mild COVID-19 (a few samples of this study predate the infection). Cell type and time point are not known. The rearrangement joins TRBV7-2 to TRBJ2-3, with D possibly being TRBD2 (5 bases). Material for sequencing was PBMCs or a T cell subset sorted from them (not recorded which). CDR3 protein: CASSLIVGFGLITDTQYF. CDR3 coding DNA: TGTGCCAGCAGCTTAATCGTGGGATTTGGACTCATCACAGATACGCAGTATTTT.